This T cell receptor (beta chain) originates from a study of blood T cell repertoires in COVID-19. Study details: Material from acute and convalescent COVID-19 was sourced from the United States, Italy and Spain. The analysed material was cDNA or gDNA that came from T cells, B-cell-depleted T cells, or PBMCs.

In the original processing: Reference gene primer amplification gave nucleated cell count estimates. Sequencing used immunoSEQ multiplex PCR; TCRdb keeps in-frame clones, though not all of them. D and trimming come from the DNA, and the V and J calls and clone size come from that table. Here the sample spans 45,000 to 65,000 clones, about 83% being singletons. Trimming pared 6 bases from V and 7 bases from J, leaving 18 bases between. Germline-derived CDR1 and CDR2 are MNHEY and SVGEGT. This CDR3 has 15 amino acids. Material for sequencing was peripheral blood. The V call is TRBV6-2 or TRBV6-3, the J call TRBJ2-2, with a tentative D call TRBD1 (6 bases). The receptor comes from a man aged 70 or older with active COVID-19. CDR3 residues: CASSPGVIRIGELFF. The DNA of the CDR3 is TGTGCCAGCAGCCCAGGGGTTATTCGAATCGGGGAGCTGTTTTTT.